A single sample gave rise to the 21 T cell receptor beta chains below, sequenced in a study of T cell responses to AZD1222 COVID-19 vaccine. Some clones are missing from TCRdb's copy, which holds only in-frame ones; the method was immunoSEQ multiplex PCR. Of some 130,000 clones in the sample, approximately 84% were seen once. The sample in question was peripheral blood, obtained on day 0 of AZD1222 vaccination. The receptors were gathered from an adult in good health.

The chain joins TRBV6-2 or TRBV6-3 to TRBJ1-5; D perhaps matches TRBD1 (6 bases). Germline CDR1 reads MNHEY; CDR2 reads SVGEGT. This CDR3 comprises 17 residues. V lost 4 bases and J lost 4, with 20 bases in between. The CDR3 reads CASSLGGWGLSNQPQHF. The CDR3 bases are TGTGCCAGCAGTTTAGGGGGATGGGGGCTCAGTAATCAGCCCCAGCATTTT.

This clone was detected only once. The rearrangement links TRBV27 to TRBJ2-6; 7 bases are a match to TRBD1. Germline V gives CDR1 MNHEY, CDR2 SMNVEV (reference sequence). With 7 bases clipped from V and 2 bases from J, the junction kept 17 bases outside the gene matches. The CDR3 totals 19 residues. CDR3 sequence: CASTTQKTGTLAGANVLTF. Written as DNA, the CDR3 is TGTGCCAGCACGACACAAAAGACAGGGACCTTGGCTGGGGCCAACGTCCTGACTTTC.

This chain links TRBV28 with TRBJ1-4; 8 bases map to TRBD1. The CDR3 is made up of 17 amino acids. V gave up 5 bases and J gave up 0 bases; unmatched junction bases: 8. Germline values: CDR1 MDHEN, CDR2 SYDVKM. The CDR3 loop reads CASSPQGARTTNEKLFF. The CDR3 DNA reads as TGTGCCAGCAGTCCGCAGGGGGCTCGTACAACTAATGAAAAACTGTTTTTT.

The rearrangement uses TRBV28 and TRBJ1-5; no clear D. V was pared by 7 bases and J by 1 base, with 11 bases between. CDR3 length equals 14 residues. From germline, CDR1 is MDHEN and CDR2 SYDVKM. CDR3 sequence: CASTPERSNQPQHF. The CDR3 DNA sequence: TGTGCCAGCACCCCGGAGAGGAGCAATCAGCCCCAGCATTTT. Full variable domain (outside the CDR3, taken from reference TRBV28 and TRBJ1-5): DVKVTQSSRYLVKRTGEKVFLECVQDMDHENMFWYRQDPGLGLRLIYFSYDVKMKEKGDIPEGYSVSREKKERFSLILESASTNQTSMYLCASTPERSNQPQHFGDGTRLSIL.

The gene calls are TRBV5-6 and TRBJ2-7; D unclear. V shed 0 bases and J shed 3 bases, with 13 bases lying between them. CDR1 SGHDT and CDR2 YYEEEE come from the germline V gene. The CDR3 runs to 15 residues. The CDR3 loop reads CASSLGLRVVYEQYF. Here the CDR3 DNA reads TGTGCCAGCAGCTTGGGGCTGCGAGTTGTCTACGAGCAGTACTTC.

The chain couples TRBV5-6 to TRBJ2-5; D perhaps matches TRBD2 (7 bases). The germline V gene encodes CDR1 SGHDT and CDR2 YYEEEE. The CDR3 spans 15 residues. Trimming removed 4 bases from V and 3 bases from J, with 16 bases in between. This CDR3 is CASSQRGATKETQYF. In DNA, the CDR3 is TGTGCCAGCAGCCAACGGGGGGCGACTAAAGAGACCCAGTACTTC.

CDR3 bases: TGTGCCAGCAGCTTGGAGATGTCAACTAGCACAGATACGCAGTATTTT. Protein: CASSLEMSTSTDTQYF. The chain has TRBV5-6 and TRBJ2-3; D unresolved. The CDR3 has 16 residues. Trimming left V 0 bases short and J 0 bases short, with 11 bases between. CDR1 is SGHDT and CDR2 is YYEEEE in the germline V gene.

CDR3 sequence: CASPRDRDIGDAFF. CDR3 nucleotide sequence: TGTGCCAGCCCCAGGGACAGGGATATAGGCGATGCTTTCTTT. This chain joins TRBV28 and TRBJ1-1; 9 bases are shared with TRBD1. The germline V gene has CDR1 MDHEN and CDR2 SYDVKM. There are 14 residues in the CDR3. The V segment lost 8 bases and the J segment 11 bases; nucleotides outside the gene matches: 15.

The chain recombines TRBV5-1 with TRBJ2-7; D ambiguous. This CDR3 has 14 amino acids. Trimming took off 7 bases at V and 7 bases at J, with 21 bases between the two ends. Germline assignment: CDR1 SGHRS and CDR2 YFSETQ. As DNA, the CDR3 is TGCGCCAGCTCCCCGGACGGACCTCCTCTAGAGCAGTACTTC. It codes for CASSPDGPPLEQYF.

This clone has just one count. This rearrangement joins TRBV18 to TRBJ1-2; a possible D gene is TRBD1 (6 bases). CDR1 and CDR2 (germline): KGHSH, LQKENI. The V end was cut by 8 bases, the J end by 5 bases, with 18 bases between. The CDR3 totals 14 residues. CDR3: CASPTKDRRYGYTF. In nucleotides, the CDR3 is TGTGCCAGCCCAACAAAGGACAGACGATATGGCTACACCTTC. Full variable domain (missing parts from reference TRBV18 and TRBJ1-2): NAGVMQNPRHLVRRRGQEARLRCSPMKGHSHVYWYRQLPEEGLKFMVYLQKENIIDESGMPKERFSAEFPKEGPSILRIQQVVRGDSAAYFCASPTKDRRYGYTFGSGTRLTVV.

The chain has TRBV6-1 and TRBJ2-4; D possibly corresponds to TRBD2 (7 bases). The CDR3 is 13 residues long. Trimming took off 0 bases at V and 9 bases at J, with 9 bases between the two ends. Germline CDR1 MNHNS, CDR2 SASEGT. CDR3: CASSEAGGPIQYF. The CDR3 DNA follows: TGTGCCAGCAGTGAAGCGGGGGGGCCCATTCAGTACTTC.

The chain employs TRBV5-1 and TRBJ1-4; 10 nucleotides align to TRBD1. The CDR3 is 14 residues long. Trimming cost V 4 bases and J 8 bases; bases outside gene matches: 5. Germline V gene lookup returns CDR1 SGHRS and CDR2 YFSETQ. The CDR3 is CASSLRTGGEKLFF. CDR3 sequence (DNA): TGCGCCAGCAGCCTTAGGACAGGGGGAGAAAAACTGTTTTTT.

The chain joins TRBV5-4 to TRBJ2-5, with TRBD2 matching over 8 bases. Unmatched junction bases numbered 6, after V lost 2 bases and J lost 3 bases. Germline lookup yields CDR1 SGHNT and CDR2 YYREEE (reference sequence). The CDR3 has 15 amino acids. As DNA, the CDR3 is TGTGCCAGCAGCTTAGGGACTAGAAGAGAAGAGACCCAGTACTTC. It is translated as CASSLGTRREETQYF.

In its sample, this clone was seen once. The chain uses TRBV7-2 and TRBJ1-3, with D possibly TRBD1 on 6 matching bases. Trimming pared 3 bases from V and 8 bases from J, leaving 11 bases between. The CDR3 contains 13 residues. Germline CDR1 reads SGHTA; CDR2 reads FQGNSA. For the CDR3, the DNA is TGTGCCAGCAGCTTTAAACAGGGAGACACCATATATTTT. Protein: CASSFKQGDTIYF.

The chain is built from TRBV15 and TRBJ1-5; D is unresolved. V shed 1 base and J shed 4 bases, with 11 bases lying between them. CDR1 is LNHNV, CDR2 YYDKDF, per germline (reference sequence). This CDR3 has 15 amino acids. Here the CDR3 reads CATSRAPPFNQPQHF. The CDR3 DNA reads TGTGCCACCAGCAGAGCGCCTCCATTTAATCAGCCCCAGCATTTT.

The chain recombines TRBV6-1 with TRBJ1-6; no clear D gene. The CDR3 length is 19 residues. CDR1 is MNHNS, CDR2 SASEGT, per germline. V was shortened by 0 bases and J by 0 bases, with 15 bases between the two germline ends. CDR3 in DNA: TGTGCCAGCAGTGAAGCGCTTCATCGCAGCAGCTCCTATAATTCACCCCTCCACTTT. This sequence encodes CASSEALHRSSSYNSPLHF.

CDR3 sequence: CASSLGSGFNQPQHF. The CDR3 bases are TGTGCCAGCAGCTTAGGATCAGGGTTCAATCAGCCCCAGCATTTT. V and J are TRBV7-9 and TRBJ1-5, with D tentatively TRBD1 (5 bases). Germline V gene lookup returns CDR1 SEHNR and CDR2 FQNEAQ (reference sequence). CDR3 length equals 15 residues. Trimming took off 1 base at V and 3 bases at J, with 10 bases between the two ends.

The sample holds a few counts of this clone. This CDR3 is CASTRERAGELFF. CDR3 DNA sequence: TGCGCCAGCACTCGGGAGAGGGCCGGGGAGCTGTTTTTT. The gene calls are TRBV5-1 and TRBJ2-2; TRBD2 might be the D (6 bases). V shed 6 bases and J shed 6 bases, with 12 bases lying between them. From germline, CDR1 is SGHRS and CDR2 YFSETQ. This CDR3 contains 13 residues.

The chain employs TRBV3-1 (or the pseudogene TRBV3-2) and TRBJ1-2, with 7 bases fitting TRBD1. Germline V gene sequence: CDR1 LGHDT, CDR2 YNNKEL (reference sequence). The CDR3 consists of 15 residues. The V gene end was trimmed by 0 bases and the J gene end by 7 bases; junction bases not matched to a gene: 8. CDR3 region: CASSQEHRGGFGYTF. Written as DNA, the CDR3 is TGTGCCAGCAGCCAAGAACACAGGGGCGGGTTTGGCTACACCTTC.

The V call is TRBV5-1, the J call TRBJ2-3, with 7 bases aligning to TRBD2. Germline V gene sequence: CDR1 SGHRS, CDR2 YFSETQ. The CDR3 has 15 residues. V shed 6 bases, J shed 1 base, and the junction held 8 bases outside the gene matches. The DNA for the CDR3 is TGCGCCAGCAACATGCCGAGCGGGGGCACAGATACGCAGTATTTT. Translation: CASNMPSGGTDTQYF.

The rearrangement joins TRBV7-9 to TRBJ1-1; a possible D gene is TRBD1 (5 bases). The CDR3 spans 15 residues. Per the germline V gene, CDR1 is SEHNR and CDR2 is FQNEAQ (reference sequence). Trimming took 1 base from V and 4 from J, leaving 13 bases between them. CDR3 sequence reads: CASSLVQGSGTEAFF. Written as DNA, the CDR3 is TGTGCCAGCAGCTTAGTCCAGGGATCGGGCACTGAAGCTTTCTTT.